The TCR beta chain under discussion was sequenced for a study of regulatory T cells in long-lasting Graves disease. About the research overall: Graves' patients diagnosed newly had used antithyroid drugs under 3 months.

Time point here: newly diagnosed GD, antithyroid drugs for less than 3 months. Scientists built the TCR library using RNA that was extracted from PBMCs. An endocrinology department in Xi'an, China, recruited the patients. J was trimmed by 5 bases and V by 8 bases; bases with no gene match: 14. Germline assignment: CDR1 SGHVS and CDR2 FQNEAQ. The CDR3 has 15 residues. CDR3 regions were amplified by Arm-PCR using iRepertoire HTBI primers to build TCR beta libraries. Via MiXCR, TCRdb re-called the multiplex PCR reads, giving one row per CDR3 protein. The data show about 530,000 distinct CDR3 sequences, with 16% seen just once and 20% to 25% held by the top ten. The same data also went into a second study, on T cells in Graves' hyperthyroidism and ophthalmopathy. That source adds: Every diagnosis used clinical symptoms, serum thyroxine and TRAb, thyroid ultrasound and orbital computed tomography.

The clonotype originates from a woman aged 40 to 65 with Graves disease. The V gene is TRBV7-8, the J gene TRBJ1-1, with 7 bases fitting TRBD1. The source was peripheral blood mononuclear cells (PBMCs), collected at new diagnosis, from a patient treated with antithyroid drugs. The CDR3 nucleotides read TGTGCCAGCGGTTTTGGGGACAGAAGGGGGACTGAAGCTTTCTTT. Translating gives CASGFGDRRGTEAFF.